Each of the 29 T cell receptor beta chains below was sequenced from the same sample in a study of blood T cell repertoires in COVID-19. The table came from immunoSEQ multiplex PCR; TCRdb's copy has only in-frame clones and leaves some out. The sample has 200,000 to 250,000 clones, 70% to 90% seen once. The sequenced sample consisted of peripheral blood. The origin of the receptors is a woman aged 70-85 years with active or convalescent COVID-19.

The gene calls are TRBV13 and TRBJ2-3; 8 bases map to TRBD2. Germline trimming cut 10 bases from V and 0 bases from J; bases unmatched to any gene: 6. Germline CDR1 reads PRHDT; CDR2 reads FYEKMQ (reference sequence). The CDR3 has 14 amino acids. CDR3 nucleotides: TGTGCCACTTCCGGGGGGGCCAGCACAGATACGCAGTATTTT. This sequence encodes CATSGGASTDTQYF.

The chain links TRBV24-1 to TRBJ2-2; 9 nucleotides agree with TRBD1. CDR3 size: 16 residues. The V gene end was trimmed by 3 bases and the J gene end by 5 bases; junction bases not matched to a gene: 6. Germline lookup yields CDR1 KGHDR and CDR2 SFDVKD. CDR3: CATSDGDRVKTGELFF. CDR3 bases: TGTGCCACCAGTGATGGGGACAGGGTAAAAACCGGGGAGCTGTTTTTT.

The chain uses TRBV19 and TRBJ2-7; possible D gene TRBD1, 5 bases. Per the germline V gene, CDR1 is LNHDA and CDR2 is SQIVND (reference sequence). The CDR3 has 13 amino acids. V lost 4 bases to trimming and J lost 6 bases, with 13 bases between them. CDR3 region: CASSTTAMGEQYF. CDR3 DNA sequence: TGTGCCAGTAGTACGACAGCGATGGGCGAGCAGTACTTC. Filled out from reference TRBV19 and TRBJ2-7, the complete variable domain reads DGGITQSPKYLFRKEGQNVTLSCEQNLNHDAMYWYRQDPGQGLRLIYYSQIVNDFQKGDIAEGYSVSREKKESFPLTVTSAQKNPTAFYLCASSTTAMGEQYFGPGTRLTVT.

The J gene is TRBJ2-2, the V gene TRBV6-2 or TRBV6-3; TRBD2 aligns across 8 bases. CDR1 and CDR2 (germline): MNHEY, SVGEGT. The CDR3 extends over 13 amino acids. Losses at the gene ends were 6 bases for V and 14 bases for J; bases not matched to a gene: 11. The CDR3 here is CASSQITAGGLFF. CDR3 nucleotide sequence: TGTGCCAGCAGCCAGATTACTGCGGGGGGCCTGTTTTTT.

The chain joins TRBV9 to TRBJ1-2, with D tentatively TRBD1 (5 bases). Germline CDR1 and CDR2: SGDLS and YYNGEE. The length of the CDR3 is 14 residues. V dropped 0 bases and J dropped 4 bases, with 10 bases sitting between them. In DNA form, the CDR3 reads TGTGCCAGCAGCGTAGAGGGGAATTCCTATGGCTACACCTTC. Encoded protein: CASSVEGNSYGYTF.

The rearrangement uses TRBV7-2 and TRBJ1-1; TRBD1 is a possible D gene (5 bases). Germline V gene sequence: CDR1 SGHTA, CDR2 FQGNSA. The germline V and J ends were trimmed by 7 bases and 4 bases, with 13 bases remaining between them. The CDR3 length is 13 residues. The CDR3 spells CASTFRGPTEAFF. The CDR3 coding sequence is TGTGCCAGCACCTTTAGGGGTCCCACTGAAGCTTTCTTT.

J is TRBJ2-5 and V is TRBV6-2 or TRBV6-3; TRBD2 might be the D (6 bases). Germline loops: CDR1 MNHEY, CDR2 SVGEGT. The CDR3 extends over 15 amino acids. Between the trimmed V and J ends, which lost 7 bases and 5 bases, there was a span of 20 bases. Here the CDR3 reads CASTPSLGRRETQYF. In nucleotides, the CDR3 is TGTGCCAGCACCCCGTCGCTGGGGAGGAGGGAGACCCAGTACTTC.

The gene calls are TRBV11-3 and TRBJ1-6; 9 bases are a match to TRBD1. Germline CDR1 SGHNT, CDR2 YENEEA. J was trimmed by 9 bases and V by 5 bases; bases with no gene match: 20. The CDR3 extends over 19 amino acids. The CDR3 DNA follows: TGTGCCAGCAGCCGGGACAGGGAATCCTTTCCCCCTGATTTTTCACCCCTCCACTTT. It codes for CASSRDRESFPPDFSPLHF.

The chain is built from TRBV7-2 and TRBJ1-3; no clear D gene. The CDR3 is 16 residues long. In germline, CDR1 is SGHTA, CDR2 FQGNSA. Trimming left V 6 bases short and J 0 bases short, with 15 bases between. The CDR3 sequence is CASSSTQVNSGNTIYF. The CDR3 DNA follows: TGTGCCAGCAGTTCGACCCAGGTGAACTCTGGAAACACCATATATTTT.

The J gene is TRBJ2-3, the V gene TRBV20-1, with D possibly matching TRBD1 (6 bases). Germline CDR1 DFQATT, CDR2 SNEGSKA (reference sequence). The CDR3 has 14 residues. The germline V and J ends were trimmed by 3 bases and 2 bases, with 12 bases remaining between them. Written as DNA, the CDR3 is TGCAGTGCTAGTTCAGGGGAACCCACAGATACGCAGTATTTT. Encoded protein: CSASSGEPTDTQYF.

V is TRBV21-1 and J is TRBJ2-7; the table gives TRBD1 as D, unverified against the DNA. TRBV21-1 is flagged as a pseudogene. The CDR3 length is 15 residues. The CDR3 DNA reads TGTGCCAGCAGCAAAGCATGGGACAGGGAGAGCGAGCAGTACTTC. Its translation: CASSKAWDRESEQYF.

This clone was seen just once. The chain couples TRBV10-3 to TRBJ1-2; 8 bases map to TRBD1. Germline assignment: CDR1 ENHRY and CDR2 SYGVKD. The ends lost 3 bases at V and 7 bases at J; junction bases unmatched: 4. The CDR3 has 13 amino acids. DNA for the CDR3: TGTGCCATCAGTGAACAGGGGGAAGCTGGCTACACCTTC. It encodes CAISEQGEAGYTF.

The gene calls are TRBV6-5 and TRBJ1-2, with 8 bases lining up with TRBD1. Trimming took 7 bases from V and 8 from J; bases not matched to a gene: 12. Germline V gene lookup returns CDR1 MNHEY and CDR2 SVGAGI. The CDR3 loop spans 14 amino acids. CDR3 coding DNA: TGTGCCAGCACCCTTCGTGCAGGGGGCGCGGGCTACACCTTC. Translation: CASTLRAGGAGYTF.

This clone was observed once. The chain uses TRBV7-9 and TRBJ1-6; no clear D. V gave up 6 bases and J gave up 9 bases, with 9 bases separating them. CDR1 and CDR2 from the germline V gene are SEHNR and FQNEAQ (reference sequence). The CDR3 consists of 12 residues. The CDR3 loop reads CASSVQASPLHF. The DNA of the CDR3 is TGTGCCAGCAGTGTCCAGGCTTCACCCCTCCACTTT.

This CDR3 reads CASSLRDYLSYEQYF. Here the CDR3 DNA reads TGTGCCAGCAGCTTACGGGACTATCTTTCCTACGAGCAGTACTTC. The rearrangement links TRBV5-8 to TRBJ2-7; the match to TRBD2 covers 7 bases. Trimming cost V 2 bases and J 1 base; bases outside gene matches: 6. CDR3 length: 15 residues. Germline V lookup: CDR1 SGHTS, CDR2 YDEGEE.

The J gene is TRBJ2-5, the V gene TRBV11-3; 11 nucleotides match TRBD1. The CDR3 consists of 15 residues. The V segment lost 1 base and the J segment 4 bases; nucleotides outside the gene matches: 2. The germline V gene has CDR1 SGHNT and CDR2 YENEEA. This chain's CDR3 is CASSLGGTGGETQYF. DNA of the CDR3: TGTGCCAGCAGCTTAGGAGGGACAGGGGGAGAGACCCAGTACTTC. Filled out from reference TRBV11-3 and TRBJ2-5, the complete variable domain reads EAGVVQSPRYKIIEKKQPVAFWCNPISGHNTLYWYLQNLGQGPELLIRYENEEAVDDSQLPKDRFSAERLKGVDSTLKIQPAELGDSAVYLCASSLGGTGGETQYFGPGTRLLVL.

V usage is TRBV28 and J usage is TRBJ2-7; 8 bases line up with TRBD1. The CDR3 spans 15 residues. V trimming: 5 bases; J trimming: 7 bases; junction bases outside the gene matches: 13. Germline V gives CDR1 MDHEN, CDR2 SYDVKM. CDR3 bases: TGTGCCAGCAGTGAGCCGGGCAGGGGGCTAGGAGAGCAGTACTTC. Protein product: CASSEPGRGLGEQYF.

In DNA, the CDR3 is TGTGCCAGCAGCTCGGTCCGGGGGGGTAGTTATGGCTACACCTTC. Translation gives CASSSVRGGSYGYTF. The genes are TRBV7-2 and TRBJ1-2; D perhaps matches TRBD1 (5 bases). Trimming took 4 bases from V and 5 from J, leaving 17 bases between them. The CDR3 length is 15 residues. Germline CDR1 reads SGHTA; CDR2 reads FQGNSA.

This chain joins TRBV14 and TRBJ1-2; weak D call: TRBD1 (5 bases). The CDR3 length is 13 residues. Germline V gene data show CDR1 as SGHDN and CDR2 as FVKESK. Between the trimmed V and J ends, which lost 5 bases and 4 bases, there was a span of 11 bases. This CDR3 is CASSGQGRYGYTF. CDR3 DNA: TGTGCCAGCAGCGGCCAGGGCCGCTATGGCTACACCTTC. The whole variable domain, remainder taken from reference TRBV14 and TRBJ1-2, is EAGVTQFPSHSVIEKGQTVTLRCDPISGHDNLYWYRRVMGKEIKFLLHFVKESKQDESGMPNNRFLAERTGGTYSTLKVQPAELEDSGVYFCASSGQGRYGYTFGSGTRLTVV.

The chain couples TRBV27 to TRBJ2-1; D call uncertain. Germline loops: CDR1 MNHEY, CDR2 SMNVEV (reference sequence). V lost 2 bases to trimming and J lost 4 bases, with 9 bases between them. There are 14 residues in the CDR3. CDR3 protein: CASSLENGYNEQFF. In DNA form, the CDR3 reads TGTGCCAGCAGTTTAGAAAACGGGTACAATGAGCAGTTCTTC.

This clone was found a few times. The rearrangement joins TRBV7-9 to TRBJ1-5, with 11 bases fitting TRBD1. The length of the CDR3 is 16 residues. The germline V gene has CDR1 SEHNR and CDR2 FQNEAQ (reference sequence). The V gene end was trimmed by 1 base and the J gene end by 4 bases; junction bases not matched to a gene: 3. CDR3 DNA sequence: TGTGCCAGCAGCTTAGGAGGGACAGGGGGTAATCAGCCCCAGCATTTT. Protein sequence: CASSLGGTGGNQPQHF.

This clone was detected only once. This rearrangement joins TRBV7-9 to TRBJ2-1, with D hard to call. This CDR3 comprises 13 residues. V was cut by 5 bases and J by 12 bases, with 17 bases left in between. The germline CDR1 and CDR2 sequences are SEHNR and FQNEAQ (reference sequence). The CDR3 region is CASSPRPETAQFF. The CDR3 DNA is TGTGCCAGCAGCCCCAGGCCCGAAACAGCGCAGTTCTTC.

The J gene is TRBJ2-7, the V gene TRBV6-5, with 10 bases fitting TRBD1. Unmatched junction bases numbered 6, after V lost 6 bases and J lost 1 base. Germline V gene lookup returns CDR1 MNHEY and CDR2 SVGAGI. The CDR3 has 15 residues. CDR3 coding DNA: TGTGCCAGCAGCTTCGACAGGGGGCGTTCCTACGAGCAGTACTTC. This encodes CASSFDRGRSYEQYF.

The CDR3 nucleotides are TGTGCCACCAGTGCGGGACAGGGGGATAATTCACCCCTCCACTTT. It translates to CATSAGQGDNSPLHF. This sequence joins TRBV24-1 and TRBJ1-6, with 11 positions matching TRBD1. There are 15 residues in the CDR3. CDR1 and CDR2 from the germline V gene are KGHDR and SFDVKD. V dropped 5 bases and J dropped 5; count of bases not matched to a gene: 1.

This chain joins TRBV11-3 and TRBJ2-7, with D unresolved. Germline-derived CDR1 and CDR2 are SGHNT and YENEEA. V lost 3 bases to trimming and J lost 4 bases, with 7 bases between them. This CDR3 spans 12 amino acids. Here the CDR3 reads CASSFSPYEQYF. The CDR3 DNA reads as TGTGCCAGCAGCTTCAGTCCGTACGAGCAGTACTTC.

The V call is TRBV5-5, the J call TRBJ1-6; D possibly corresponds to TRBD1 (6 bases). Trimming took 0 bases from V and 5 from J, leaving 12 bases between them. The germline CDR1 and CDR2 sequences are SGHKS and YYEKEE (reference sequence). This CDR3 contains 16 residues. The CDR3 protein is CASSLAEGQNNSPLHF. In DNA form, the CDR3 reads TGTGCCAGCAGCTTGGCTGAGGGACAAAATAATTCACCCCTCCACTTT.

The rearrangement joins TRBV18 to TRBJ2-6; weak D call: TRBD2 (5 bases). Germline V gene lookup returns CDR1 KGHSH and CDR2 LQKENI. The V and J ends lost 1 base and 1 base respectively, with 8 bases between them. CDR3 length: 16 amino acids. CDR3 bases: TGTGCCAGCTCACCACTTAGGACTTCTGGGGCCAACGTCCTGACTTTC. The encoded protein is CASSPLRTSGANVLTF.

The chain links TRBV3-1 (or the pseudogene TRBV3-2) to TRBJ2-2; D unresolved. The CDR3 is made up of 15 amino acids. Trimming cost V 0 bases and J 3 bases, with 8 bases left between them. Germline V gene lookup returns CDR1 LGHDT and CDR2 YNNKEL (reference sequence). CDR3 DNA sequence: TGTGCCAGCAGCCAAGACCGTACATACACCGGGGAGCTGTTTTTT. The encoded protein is CASSQDRTYTGELFF.

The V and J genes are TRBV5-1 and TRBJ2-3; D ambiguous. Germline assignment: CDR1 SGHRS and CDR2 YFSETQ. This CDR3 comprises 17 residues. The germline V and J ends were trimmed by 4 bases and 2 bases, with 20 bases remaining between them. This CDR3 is CASSPDILTRSTDTQYF. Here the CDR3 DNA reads TGCGCCAGCAGCCCAGACATCCTGACCCGATCCACAGATACGCAGTATTTT.